This T cell receptor (beta chain) was documented in a study of cytomegalovirus exposure and HLA in healthy donors. Study summary: In a later analysis, it was reported that the roughly 130 validation repertoires had been produced on the same platform as the 500 to 750 repertoires belonging to the first cohort.

This clone has just one count. Some clones are missing from TCRdb's copy, which holds only in-frame ones; the method was immunoSEQ multiplex PCR. The sample contains about 270,000 clones, roughly 85% of which appear only once. The trim removed 4 bases at V and 7 bases at J, leaving 6 bases unmatched. Looked up from germline, CDR1 is MNHNS and CDR2 is SASEGT. The CDR3 consists of 17 residues. The origin of this receptor is a woman between 18 and 29 years old in good health and CMV-seronegative. The chain is built from TRBV6-1 and TRBJ2-2; 16 bases map to TRBD2. The sequenced sample consisted of PBMCs. CDR3 DNA sequence: TGTGCCAGCAGTGGGGGACTAGCGGGAGGGCCTGACGGGGAGCTGTTTTTT. It encodes CASSGGLAGGPDGELFF.